The rows below give T cell receptor beta chains drawn from one sample of a study of post-analysis software for immune sequencing data. TCRdb independently ran MiXCR on the PCR reads; one entry per CDR3 protein. The sample yields hundreds of thousands of distinct CDR3 sequences, approximately 59% seen once. Source material: blood. The receptors stem from a girl aged 2 to 10 with multiple sclerosis. Both conserved end residues are part of each CDR3. Fields, in order: D gene, clone size, CDR3 length, V gene, J gene, CDR3 protein, CDR3 DNA. A D gene is named only where the DNA matches it firmly. Rows may omit the clone size; those that give it use once, few, many or a size class.

D: -; size: few; length: 14; V: TRBV5-6; J: TRBJ2-7; CDR3: CASSPGVGGYEQYF; DNA: TGTGCCAGCAGCCCAGGAGTAGGTGGCTACGAGCAGTACTTC
D: TRBD1; size: few; length: 13; V: TRBV7-9; J: TRBJ2-3; CDR3: CASSSDRDDTQYF; DNA: TGTGCCAGCAGCTCGGACAGGGACGATACGCAGTATTTT
D: TRBD1; size: -; length: 13; V: TRBV12-3/TRBV12-4; J: TRBJ2-4; CDR3: CASSLGQKNIQYF; DNA: TGTGCCAGCAGTTTGGGACAGAAAAACATTCAGTACTTC
D: -; size: -; length: 15; V: TRBV14; J: TRBJ2-5; CDR3: CASSRTQGGQETQYF; DNA: TGTGCCAGCAGCCGCACACAGGGTGGGCAAGAGACCCAGTACTTC
D: -; size: -; length: 15; V: TRBV20-1; J: TRBJ2-1; CDR3: CSASPAWSSYNEQFF; DNA: TGCAGTGCTTCTCCAGCGTGGAGCTCCTACAATGAGCAGTTCTTC
D: -; size: -; length: 16; V: TRBV6-6; J: TRBJ2-1; CDR3: CASSYSADGKYNEQFF; DNA: TGTGCCAGCAGTTACTCGGCGGACGGAAAATACAATGAGCAGTTCTTC
D: -; size: -; length: 16; V: TRBV4-2; J: TRBJ2-1; CDR3: CASSQDTADNYNEQFF; DNA: TGTGCCAGCAGCCAGGATACAGCGGACAACTACAATGAGCAGTTCTTC
D: TRBD1; size: -; length: 15; V: TRBV12-3/TRBV12-4; J: TRBJ1-2; CDR3: CASSLTEQGNYGYTF; DNA: TGTGCCAGCAGTCTCACCGAACAGGGGAACTATGGCTACACCTTC
D: -; size: -; length: 17; V: TRBV4-3; J: TRBJ2-4; CDR3: CASSQEFGTPAKNIQYF; DNA: TGCGCCAGCAGCCAAGAGTTTGGGACACCAGCCAAAAACATTCAGTACTTC
D: -; size: -; length: 13; V: TRBV10-3; J: TRBJ1-2; CDR3: CAISDGEGNGYTF; DNA: TGTGCCATCAGTGATGGGGAGGGGAATGGCTACACCTTC
D: -; size: -; length: 13; V: TRBV10-2; J: TRBJ2-3; CDR3: CASSESRGDTQYF; DNA: TGCGCCAGCAGTGAGTCGAGGGGGGATACGCAGTATTTT
D: -; size: -; length: 14; V: TRBV6-1; J: TRBJ2-7; CDR3: CASSLTGSTYEQYF; DNA: TGTGCCAGCAGCTTAACAGGAAGCACCTACGAGCAGTACTTC
D: TRBD2; size: once; length: 14; V: TRBV18; J: TRBJ2-7; CDR3: CASSPRAGGGEQYF; DNA: TGTGCCAGCTCACCAAGGGCGGGAGGTGGAGAGCAGTACTTC
D: TRBD1; size: -; length: 14; V: TRBV5-1; J: TRBJ2-1; CDR3: CASSTGTANNEQFF; DNA: TGCGCCAGCAGCACCGGGACAGCTAACAATGAGCAGTTCTTC
D: -; size: -; length: 14; V: TRBV20-1; J: TRBJ2-1; CDR3: CSASHRIAGGEQFF; DNA: TGCAGTGCTAGTCACCGAATAGCCGGGGGTGAGCAGTTCTTC
D: -; size: -; length: 15; V: TRBV12-3/TRBV12-4; J: TRBJ2-1; CDR3: CATRGAGSNYNEQFF; DNA: TGTGCCACCCGGGGTGCGGGGTCGAACTACAATGAGCAGTTCTTC
D: -; size: -; length: 14; V: TRBV7-2; J: TRBJ1-6; CDR3: CASSLVEGASPLHF; DNA: TGTGCCAGCAGCTTAGTGGAGGGAGCTTCACCCCTCCACTTT
D: TRBD2; size: few; length: 12; V: TRBV12-3/TRBV12-4; J: TRBJ2-5; CDR3: CASRTPRGEQYF; DNA: TGTGCCAGCAGAACTCCCCGGGGGGAGCAGTACTTC
D: -; size: -; length: 15; V: TRBV11-2; J: TRBJ2-3; CDR3: CASSLLGQLADTQYF; DNA: TGTGCCAGCAGCTTACTGGGACAATTGGCAGATACGCAGTATTTT
D: -; size: once; length: 14; V: TRBV28; J: TRBJ1-2; CDR3: CASSRPPSNYGYTF; DNA: TGTGCCAGCAGCCGCCCTCCGTCTAACTATGGCTACACCTTC
D: TRBD1; size: few; length: 11; V: TRBV29-1; J: TRBJ1-2; CDR3: CSVTQGQGYTF; DNA: TGCAGCGTTACACAGGGGCAGGGCTACACCTTC
D: -; size: few; length: 14; V: TRBV5-1; J: TRBJ1-2; CDR3: CASSPLAGTYGYTF; DNA: TGCGCCAGCAGCCCTTTGGCCGGCACCTATGGCTACACCTTC
D: TRBD1; size: -; length: 15; V: TRBV5-6; J: TRBJ1-2; CDR3: CASSLNSRGQAGYTF; DNA: TGTGCCAGTAGCTTGAACTCCAGGGGGCAGGCGGGCTACACCTTC
D: TRBD1; size: -; length: 15; V: TRBV3-1; J: TRBJ2-1; CDR3: CASSQPQGAYNEQFF; DNA: TGTGCCAGCAGCCAACCACAGGGGGCCTACAATGAGCAGTTCTTC
D: -; size: -; length: 13; V: TRBV20-1; J: TRBJ2-5; CDR3: CRARAGRQETQYF; DNA: TGCAGGGCCCGGGCAGGGAGACAAGAGACCCAGTACTTC
D: TRBD1; size: -; length: 16; V: TRBV10-3; J: TRBJ1-2; CDR3: CAISEPPGQANYGYTF; DNA: TGTGCCATCAGTGAGCCACCGGGACAGGCTAACTATGGCTACACCTTC
D: -; size: -; length: 15; V: TRBV7-2; J: TRBJ2-5; CDR3: CASSSLGTPRETQYF; DNA: TGTGCCAGCAGCTCCCTGGGGACCCCACGGGAGACCCAGTACTTC
D: -; size: -; length: 15; V: TRBV7-9; J: TRBJ2-1; CDR3: CASSSDQKGHGEQFF; DNA: TGTGCCAGCAGCTCCGACCAAAAGGGGCATGGTGAGCAGTTCTTC
D: -; size: -; length: 15; V: TRBV5-5; J: TRBJ2-7; CDR3: CASSLEVGPGYEQYF; DNA: TGTGCCAGCAGCTTGGAGGTGGGCCCTGGCTACGAGCAGTACTTC
D: -; size: -; length: 15; V: TRBV7-3; J: TRBJ2-7; CDR3: CASSFGPPGTYEQYF; DNA: TGTGCCAGCAGCTTCGGACCCCCTGGGACCTACGAGCAGTACTTC
D: -; size: few; length: 15; V: TRBV7-2; J: TRBJ1-1; CDR3: CASKRAGGPNTEAFF; DNA: TGTGCCAGCAAGAGGGCGGGTGGGCCGAACACTGAAGCTTTCTTT
D: -; size: -; length: 13; V: TRBV7-2; J: TRBJ2-2; CDR3: CASSLVEAGELFF; DNA: TGTGCCAGCAGCTTAGTTGAGGCGGGGGAGCTGTTTTTT
D: TRBD2; size: -; length: 18; V: TRBV7-9; J: TRBJ2-1; CDR3: CASSLGIATSGPYNEQFF; DNA: TGTGCCAGCAGCTTAGGGATCGCGACTAGCGGACCCTACAATGAGCAGTTCTTC
D: -; size: -; length: 13; V: TRBV4-1; J: TRBJ2-5; CDR3: CASRGLAQETQYF; DNA: TGCGCCAGCAGAGGGCTAGCGCAAGAGACCCAGTACTTC
D: -; size: few; length: 16; V: TRBV10-3; J: TRBJ2-1; CDR3: CAISEPRGSSYNEQFF; DNA: TGTGCCATCAGTGAGCCCCGGGGCAGCTCCTACAATGAGCAGTTCTTC
D: TRBD1; size: -; length: 14; V: TRBV7-2; J: TRBJ2-1; CDR3: CASSRSDRYNEQFF; DNA: TGTGCCAGCAGCCGCTCGGACAGGTACAATGAGCAGTTCTTC
D: TRBD1; size: -; length: 13; V: TRBV5-6; J: TRBJ1-2; CDR3: CASTGQGKAGYTF; DNA: TGTGCCAGCACAGGACAGGGGAAGGCCGGCTACACCTTC